What follows describes a single T cell receptor (beta chain). The antigen is not known. The DNA is left out, because the CDR3 cannot be placed on it with certainty; the CDR3 is given as TCRdb lists it. The cDNA came from 5'RACE with 10-nucleotide random UMIs. TCRdb re-derived calls from the 5' RACE reads in MiXCR, one entry per CDR3 protein. The table records about 36,000 distinct CDR3 sequences, 9% to 12% of them present only once. This sample stems from a study of neurological immune-mediated disorders. Study-wide findings and caveats: The level of TCR clonal expansion was highest in patients with HTLV-1-associated myelopathy and lowest in multiple sclerosis, where it fell below the level seen in healthy controls.

The CDR3 length equals 19 residues, ends included. The germline V gene encodes CDR1 SGHKS and CDR2 YYEKEE (reference sequence). This clonotype was obtained from a woman between 25 and 40 years old with HTLV-1-associated myelopathy (HAM/TSP). The specimen sequenced was PBMCs. The chain joins TRBV5-5 to TRBJ2-3; whether TRBD2, the table's D call, matches the DNA was not checked. CDR3 sequence: CASSFYICSARDQPGTQYF.